These 6 T cell receptor beta chains originate from one sample sequenced in a study of T cell repertoires in cytomegalovirus infection. For these receptors, no antigen is known. TCRdb processed the reads anew with MiXCR; each CDR3 protein has one entry. The repertoire includes under 850,000 distinct CDR3 sequences, approximately 33% of them detected once, and over 15% sits in the top ten. This specimen was cultured PBMCs, taken from culture after CMV antigen stimulation. The receptors stem from a human donor in good health (CMV status not recorded). Some clones in this sample may be carry-over from other donors' samples.

The chain uses TRBV4-1 and TRBJ2-1; no clear D gene. This CDR3 has 14 amino acids. Germline loops: CDR1 MGHRA, CDR2 YSYEKL. V was clipped by 1 base and J by 6 bases, with 10 bases between them. The CDR3 DNA is TGCGCCAGCAGCCAAGCGACCCTATCCAATGAGCAGTTCTTC. As protein: CASSQATLSNEQFF.

This clonotype was counted only a few times. This sequence joins TRBV12-3 or TRBV12-4 and TRBJ2-3; the match to TRBD2 covers 9 bases. The ends lost 6 bases at V and 2 bases at J; junction bases unmatched: 6. The CDR3 is 15 residues long. CDR3 DNA sequence: TGTGCCAGCAGAGAGCGGGGGGCGCCCACAGATACGCAGTATTTT. Its translation: CASRERGAPTDTQYF.

This chain connects TRBV7-2 to TRBJ1-1, with D perhaps TRBD1 (5 bases). V lost 5 bases to trimming and J lost 1 base, with 14 bases between them. The CDR3 runs to 15 residues. CDR1 and CDR2 from the germline V gene are SGHTA and FQGNSA. The chain's CDR3 is CASSHGRGWNTEAFF. Written as DNA, the CDR3 is TGTGCCAGCAGCCATGGGAGGGGATGGAACACTGAAGCTTTCTTT.

The V call is TRBV7-9, the J call TRBJ2-1; D ambiguous. Trimming removed 8 bases at V and 6 bases at J, with 17 bases between. CDR1 SEHNR and CDR2 FQNEAQ come from the germline V gene (reference sequence). The CDR3 covers 14 residues. The CDR3 spells CASPGPFLGNEQFF. The CDR3 DNA follows: TGTGCCAGCCCTGGACCGTTTCTCGGCAATGAGCAGTTCTTC.

This chain uses TRBV5-4 with TRBJ2-2, with 11 bases that match TRBD2. Germline values: CDR1 SGHNT, CDR2 YYREEE (reference sequence). The length of the CDR3 is 16 residues. V lost 4 bases, J lost 4 bases, and 6 bases stayed unmatched. The CDR3: CASSNGGTSGTGELFF. CDR3 DNA sequence: TGTGCCAGCAGCAACGGCGGGACTAGCGGCACCGGGGAGCTGTTTTTT.

The sample holds many counts of this clonotype. The chain couples TRBV28 to TRBJ1-2; maybe TRBD1 (6 bases). Germline assignment: CDR1 MDHEN and CDR2 SYDVKM. This CDR3 has 15 amino acids. The CDR3 DNA follows: TGTGCAGGGGGGGGACCAGACCTCCAAATATATGGCTACACCTTC. This gives the protein CAGGGPDLQIYGYTF.